This T cell receptor beta chain stems from a study of cytomegalovirus exposure and HLA in healthy donors. Study outcomes and limitations: TCR beta sequences reportedly predicted most subjects' HLA-A and HLA-B alleles accurately. A later analysis linked a missense variant in DCLRE1C to the trimming of TCR beta V and J genes.

Trimming took off 5 bases at V and 3 bases at J, with 23 bases between the two ends. This CDR3 contains 18 residues. Germline CDR1 is SEHNR and CDR2 is FQNEAQ (reference sequence). Concerning this clone itself: Its target is not known.

Primers: 60 Vbeta forward and 13 Jbeta reverse. Using immunoSEQ multiplex PCR, the repertoire was profiled, and TCRdb retains in-frame clones only, with some absent. The table includes 130,000 or so clones, about 80% detected once. This chain connects TRBV7-9 to TRBJ2-1; possibly TRBD2 for D (6 bases). The sample consisted of PBMCs. The sequence was obtained from a man aged 40-49 years in good health and CMV-seronegative. In nucleotides, the CDR3 is TGTGCCAGCAGCGGCGAGAGACTAGACTATTCGAACTACAATGAGCAGTTCTTC. This codes for CASSGERLDYSNYNEQFF.